The 10 T cell receptor beta chains below come from one sample, sequenced in a study of cytomegalovirus exposure and HLA in healthy donors. Both 60 Vbeta primers and 13 Jbeta primers went into the PCR. The data were produced by immunoSEQ multiplex PCR, yet TCRdb's version contains in-frame clones alone and is incomplete. The table records tens of thousands of clones, roughly 80% of them present only once. The material sequenced was PBMCs. Receptor source: a male donor in good health and CMV-seronegative.

The chain combines TRBV5-4 with TRBJ2-3, with D unclear. CDR1 is SGHNT and CDR2 is YYREEE in the germline V gene (reference sequence). The V end lost 5 bases, the J end lost 2 bases, and 6 bases lay between the germline ends. CDR3 length: 12 amino acids. The DNA for the CDR3 is TGTGCCAGCAGTCTTAACACAGATACGCAGTATTTT. It codes for CASSLNTDTQYF.

The V call is TRBV27, the J call TRBJ2-7; no definite D call. The CDR3 loop spans 17 amino acids. From germline, CDR1 is MNHEY and CDR2 SMNVEV (reference sequence). With 0 bases removed from V and 2 bases from J, the gap between germline ends came to 17 bases. This CDR3 is CASSLSWRSTVPYEQYF. The CDR3 DNA reads as TGTGCCAGCAGTTTATCCTGGCGGTCGACCGTTCCCTACGAGCAGTACTTC.

This chain links TRBV19 with TRBJ2-7; D call uncertain. The germline CDR1 and CDR2 sequences are LNHDA and SQIVND (reference sequence). V was clipped by 4 bases and J by 3 bases, with 4 bases between them. The CDR3 consists of 11 residues. CDR3 sequence: CASSTNYEQYF. As DNA, the CDR3 is TGTGCCAGTAGTACCAACTACGAGCAGTACTTC.

V is TRBV9 and J is TRBJ1-2; 7 bases are shared with TRBD1. This CDR3 has 15 amino acids. Trimming cost V 3 bases and J 8 bases; bases outside gene matches: 13. CDR1 and CDR2 (germline): SGDLS, YYNGEE. The CDR3 sequence is CASSGGTVIEGGYTF. CDR3 DNA sequence: TGTGCCAGCAGCGGGGGGACAGTCATTGAGGGAGGCTACACCTTC. Together with reference TRBV9 and TRBJ1-2, the CDR3 gives the full variable domain: DSGVTQTPKHLITATGQRVTLRCSPRSGDLSVYWYQQSLDQGLQFLIQYYNGEERAKGNILERFSAQQFPDLHSELNLSSLELGDSALYFCASSGGTVIEGGYTFGSGTRLTVV.

The CDR3, as DNA: TGTGCCAGCAGCTTACAAGGTTCAGGGCCCGGAAAACTGTTTTTT. Residues: CASSLQGSGPGKLFF. The chain has TRBV11-2 and TRBJ1-4, with a tentative D call TRBD1 (5 bases). CDR1 is SGHAT and CDR2 is FQNNGV in the germline V gene. Between the trimmed V and J ends, which lost 2 bases and 10 bases, there was a span of 17 bases. There are 15 residues in the CDR3.

This clone was recorded a few times. Compared with germline, one end of the junction differs, possibly owing to a read error. The gene calls are TRBV5-1 and TRBJ1-2; 7 bases are shared with TRBD1. The CDR3 sequence is 14 residues long. Looked up from germline, CDR1 is SGHRS and CDR2 is YFSETQ. Here the CDR3 DNA reads TGCGCCAGCAGCCCTACCCGACAGGGCTATGACGGGAACTTC. Amino acids: CASSPTRQGYDGNF.

This sequence joins TRBV11-1 and TRBJ2-5, with D perhaps TRBD2 (7 bases). The V and J ends lost 2 bases and 3 bases respectively, with 13 bases between them. The CDR3 loop spans 15 amino acids. Germline CDR1 reads SGHAT; CDR2 reads FQDESV (reference sequence). CDR3 sequence reads: CASSLIPGGEETQYF. As DNA, the CDR3 is TGTGCCAGCAGCTTAATTCCGGGGGGCGAAGAGACCCAGTACTTC.

The chain links TRBV6-1 to TRBJ2-7; possible D gene TRBD2, 5 bases. The germline V gene encodes CDR1 MNHNS and CDR2 SASEGT. This CDR3 has 14 amino acids. V was pared by 4 bases and J by 4 bases, with 14 bases between. CDR3: CASSVTAPGYEQYF. The CDR3, as DNA: TGTGCCAGCAGTGTTACAGCCCCGGGGTACGAGCAGTACTTC.

This clone was seen just once. The CDR3 is CASRPAGPYTGELFF. The CDR3 region has the DNA TGTGCCAGCAGGCCCGCGGGACCATACACCGGGGAGCTGTTTTTT. The gene calls are TRBV7-2 and TRBJ2-2, with D possibly TRBD2 on 6 matching bases. The length of the CDR3 is 15 residues. The germline V gene encodes CDR1 SGHTA and CDR2 FQGNSA. V gave up 6 bases and J gave up 3 bases, with 14 bases separating them.

Points on this clone: The germline gene is not matched at one end of the junction; a read error may be the cause. The CDR3: CASSDSAWDTDAQYF. The DNA for the CDR3 is TGTGCCAGCAGCGATAGTGCGTGGGACACAGATGCGCAGTATTTT. The V and J genes are TRBV9 and TRBJ2-3; D is perhaps TRBD1 (6 bases). Per germline, CDR1 SGDLS and CDR2 YYNGEE. CDR3 length: 15 amino acids.